This paragraph covers one T cell receptor beta chain sequence. The sample originates from a study of identical twins. TCRdb reanalysed the 5' RACE reads using MiXCR and keeps one entry per CDR3 protein. The data hold some 1,600,000 distinct CDR3 sequences, with around 33% observed a single time. CDR3 length: 14 residues. V dropped 1 base and J dropped 6 bases, with 10 bases sitting between them. CDR1 is LGHDT, CDR2 YNNKEL, per germline (reference sequence). Sequencing was done on a sample of cord blood. The clonotype comes from a newborn girl in good health. V usage is TRBV3-1 and J usage is TRBJ1-5; tentative D call: TRBD1 (5 bases). CDR3 in DNA: TGTGCCAGCAGCCAAGCCCAGGGAGGTCAGCCCCAGCATTTT. This translates into CASSQAQGGQPQHF.